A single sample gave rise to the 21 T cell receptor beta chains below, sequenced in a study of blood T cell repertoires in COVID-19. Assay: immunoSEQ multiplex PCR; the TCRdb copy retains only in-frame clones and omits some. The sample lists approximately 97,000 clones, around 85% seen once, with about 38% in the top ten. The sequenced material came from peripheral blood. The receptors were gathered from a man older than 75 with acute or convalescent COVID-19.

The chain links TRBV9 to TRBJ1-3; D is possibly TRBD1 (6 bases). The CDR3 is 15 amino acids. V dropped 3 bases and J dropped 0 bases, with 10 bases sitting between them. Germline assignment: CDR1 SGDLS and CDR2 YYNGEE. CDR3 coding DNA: TGTGCCAGCAGCGCGACAGGCTACTCTGGAAACACCATATATTTT. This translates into CASSATGYSGNTIYF. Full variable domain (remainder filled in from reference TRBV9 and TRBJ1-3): DSGVTQTPKHLITATGQRVTLRCSPRSGDLSVYWYQQSLDQGLQFLIQYYNGEERAKGNILERFSAQQFPDLHSELNLSSLELGDSALYFCASSATGYSGNTIYFGEGSWLTVV.

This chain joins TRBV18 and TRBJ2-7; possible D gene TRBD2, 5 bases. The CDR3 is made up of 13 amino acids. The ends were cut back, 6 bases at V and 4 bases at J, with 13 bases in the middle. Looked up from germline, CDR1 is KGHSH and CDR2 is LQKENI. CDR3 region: CASSPDSRYEQYF. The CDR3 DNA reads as TGTGCCAGCTCCCCGGACTCTCGGTACGAGCAGTACTTC.

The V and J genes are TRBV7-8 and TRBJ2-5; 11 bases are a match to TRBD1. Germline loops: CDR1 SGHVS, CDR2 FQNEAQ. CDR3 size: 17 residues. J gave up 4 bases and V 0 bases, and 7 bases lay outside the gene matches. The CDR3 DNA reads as TGTGCCAGCAGCTTAGCGGATTGGACAGGGGGCGGAGAGACCCAGTACTTC. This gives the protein CASSLADWTGGGETQYF.

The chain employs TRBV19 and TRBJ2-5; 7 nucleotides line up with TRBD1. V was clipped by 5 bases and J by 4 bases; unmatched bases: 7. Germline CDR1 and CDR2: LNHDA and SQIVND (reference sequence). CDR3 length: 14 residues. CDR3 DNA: TGTGCCAGTAGTGAGACAGGGACACCAGAGACCCAGTACTTC. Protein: CASSETGTPETQYF. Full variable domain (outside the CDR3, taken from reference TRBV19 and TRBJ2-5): DGGITQSPKYLFRKEGQNVTLSCEQNLNHDAMYWYRQDPGQGLRLIYYSQIVNDFQKGDIAEGYSVSREKKESFPLTVTSAQKNPTAFYLCASSETGTPETQYFGPGTRLLVL.

CDR3 in DNA: TGTGCCAGCAGTTTGACAGGGGAATACACAGATACGCAGTATTTT. Translation gives CASSLTGEYTDTQYF. The V call is TRBV6-6, the J call TRBJ2-3, with TRBD1 matching over 8 bases. Germline V gene data show CDR1 as MNHNY and CDR2 as SVGAGI (reference sequence). The CDR3 is 15 residues long. V trimming: 4 bases; J trimming: 2 bases; junction bases outside the gene matches: 5.

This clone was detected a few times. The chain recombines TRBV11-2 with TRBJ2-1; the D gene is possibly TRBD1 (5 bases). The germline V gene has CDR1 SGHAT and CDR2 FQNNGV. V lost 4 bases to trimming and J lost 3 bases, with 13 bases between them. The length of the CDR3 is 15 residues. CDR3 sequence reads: CASSSDPDNYNEQFF. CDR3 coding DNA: TGTGCCAGCAGCTCCGACCCGGACAACTACAATGAGCAGTTCTTC. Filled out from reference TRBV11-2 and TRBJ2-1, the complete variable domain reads EAGVAQSPRYKIIEKRQSVAFWCNPISGHATLYWYQQILGQGPKLLIQFQNNGVVDDSQLPKDRFSAERLKGVDSTLKIQPAKLEDSAVYLCASSSDPDNYNEQFFGPGTRLTVL.

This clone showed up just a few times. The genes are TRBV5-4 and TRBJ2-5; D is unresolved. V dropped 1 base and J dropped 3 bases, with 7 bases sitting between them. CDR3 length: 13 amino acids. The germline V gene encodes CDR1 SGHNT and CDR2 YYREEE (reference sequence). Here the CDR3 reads CASSLMAKETQYF. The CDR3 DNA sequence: TGTGCCAGCAGCTTGATGGCCAAAGAGACCCAGTACTTC.

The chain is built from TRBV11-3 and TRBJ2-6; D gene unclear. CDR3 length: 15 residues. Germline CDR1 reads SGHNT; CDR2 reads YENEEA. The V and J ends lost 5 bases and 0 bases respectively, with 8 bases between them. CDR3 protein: CASSHTFSGANVLTF. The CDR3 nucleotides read TGTGCCAGCAGCCACACCTTCTCTGGGGCCAACGTCCTGACTTTC.

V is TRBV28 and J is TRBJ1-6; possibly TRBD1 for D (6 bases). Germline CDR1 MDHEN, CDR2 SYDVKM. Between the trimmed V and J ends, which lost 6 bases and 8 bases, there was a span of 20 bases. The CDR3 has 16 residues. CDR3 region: CASSQLTGAGDSPLHF. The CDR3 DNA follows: TGTGCCAGCAGCCAACTGACAGGCGCGGGGGATTCACCCCTCCACTTT.

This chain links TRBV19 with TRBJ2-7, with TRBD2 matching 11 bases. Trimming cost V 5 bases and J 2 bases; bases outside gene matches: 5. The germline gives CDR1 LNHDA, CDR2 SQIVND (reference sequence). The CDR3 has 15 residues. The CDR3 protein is CASSETSGDTYEQYF. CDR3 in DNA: TGTGCCAGTAGTGAGACTAGCGGGGACACCTACGAGCAGTACTTC.

The CDR3 nucleotides are TGTGCCAGCAGTGAGAGGGCTCATCAGCCCCAGCATTTT. Translating gives CASSERAHQPQHF. V is TRBV6-4 and J is TRBJ1-5, with no clear D. V was pared by 3 bases and J by 5 bases, with 8 bases between. Germline-derived CDR1 and CDR2 are MRHNA and SNTAGT. This CDR3 comprises 13 residues.

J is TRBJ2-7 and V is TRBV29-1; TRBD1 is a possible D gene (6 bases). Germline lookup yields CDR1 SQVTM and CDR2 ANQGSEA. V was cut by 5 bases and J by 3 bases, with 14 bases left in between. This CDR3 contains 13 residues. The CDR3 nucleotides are TGCAGCGTTAGGGCGAGGGGGAGCTACGAGCAGTACTTC. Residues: CSVRARGSYEQYF.

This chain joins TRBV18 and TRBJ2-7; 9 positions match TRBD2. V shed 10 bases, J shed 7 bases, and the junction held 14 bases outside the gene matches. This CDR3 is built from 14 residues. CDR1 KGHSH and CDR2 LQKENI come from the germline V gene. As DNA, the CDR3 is TGTGCCACCTCCATCGGGACTAGCAAAACTGAGCAGTACTTC. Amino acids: CATSIGTSKTEQYF.

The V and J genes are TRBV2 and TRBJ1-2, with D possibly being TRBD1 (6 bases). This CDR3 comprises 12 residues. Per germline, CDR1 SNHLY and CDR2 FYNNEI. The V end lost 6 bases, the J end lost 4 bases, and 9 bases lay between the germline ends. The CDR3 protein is CASRDSFYGYTF. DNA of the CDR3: TGTGCCAGCAGGGACAGTTTCTATGGCTACACCTTC.

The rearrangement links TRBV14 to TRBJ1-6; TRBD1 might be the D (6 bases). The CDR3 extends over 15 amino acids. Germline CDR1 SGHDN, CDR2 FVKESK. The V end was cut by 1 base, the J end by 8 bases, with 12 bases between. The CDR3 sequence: CASSQVTGSHSPLHF. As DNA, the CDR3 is TGTGCCAGCAGCCAAGTTACAGGGTCGCATTCACCCCTCCACTTT.

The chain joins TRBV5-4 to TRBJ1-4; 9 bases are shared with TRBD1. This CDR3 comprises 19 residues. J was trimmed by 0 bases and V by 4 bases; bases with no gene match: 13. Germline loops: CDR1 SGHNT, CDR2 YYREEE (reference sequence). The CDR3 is CASSRTGAVPFATNEKLFF. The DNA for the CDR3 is TGTGCCAGCAGCAGGACAGGGGCGGTCCCCTTTGCAACTAATGAAAAACTGTTTTTT.

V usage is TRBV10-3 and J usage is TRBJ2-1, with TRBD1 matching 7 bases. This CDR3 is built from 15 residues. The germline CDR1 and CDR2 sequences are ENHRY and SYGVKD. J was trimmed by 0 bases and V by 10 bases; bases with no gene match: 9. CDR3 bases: TGTGCCACCCTCGACAGGGTTAGCTCCTACAATGAGCAGTTCTTC. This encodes CATLDRVSSYNEQFF.

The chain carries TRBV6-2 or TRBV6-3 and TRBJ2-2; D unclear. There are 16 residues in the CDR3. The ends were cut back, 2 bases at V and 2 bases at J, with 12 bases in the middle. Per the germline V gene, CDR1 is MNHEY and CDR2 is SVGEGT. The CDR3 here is CASSYPLRANTGELFF. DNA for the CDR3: TGTGCCAGCAGTTACCCACTCCGCGCAAACACCGGGGAGCTGTTTTTT.

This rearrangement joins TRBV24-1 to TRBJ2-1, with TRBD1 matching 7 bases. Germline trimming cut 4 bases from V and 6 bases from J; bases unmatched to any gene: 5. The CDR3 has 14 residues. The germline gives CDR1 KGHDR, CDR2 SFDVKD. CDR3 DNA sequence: TGTGCCACCAGTGAACCTGGGGACAGCAATGAGCAGTTCTTC. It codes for CATSEPGDSNEQFF.

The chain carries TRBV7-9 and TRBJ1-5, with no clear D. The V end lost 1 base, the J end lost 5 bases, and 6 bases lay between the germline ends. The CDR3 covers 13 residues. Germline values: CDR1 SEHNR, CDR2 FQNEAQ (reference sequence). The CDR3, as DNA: TGTGCCAGCAGCTTAGTTCCTGATCAGCCCCAGCATTTT. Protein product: CASSLVPDQPQHF.

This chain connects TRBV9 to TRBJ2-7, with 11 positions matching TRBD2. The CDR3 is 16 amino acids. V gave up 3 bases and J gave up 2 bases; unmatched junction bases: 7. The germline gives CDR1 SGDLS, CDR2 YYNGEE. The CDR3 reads CASSAGGGLAAYEQYF. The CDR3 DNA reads TGTGCCAGCAGCGCGGGGGGGGGACTAGCGGCCTACGAGCAGTACTTC.